Presented here are 5 T cell receptor beta chains from one specimen sequenced in a study of a mutant IDH1 vaccine in newly diagnosed glioma. Time point of the sample: week 5, during vaccination. Vaccination comprised doses that each held 300 ug of mutant IDH1 20-mer peptide, plus topical imiquimod. Some clones are missing from TCRdb's copy, which holds only in-frame ones; the method was immunoSEQ multiplex PCR. The table has around 28,000 clones, roughly 90% seen once. Antigen specificity for these receptors is unknown. The sample was PBMCs, taken from a glioma patient whose treatment included an IDH1 peptide vaccine. The receptor source for this set is a man between 18 and 29 years old with glioma.

This chain uses TRBV6-1 with TRBJ2-1; TRBD2 agrees at 7 bases. CDR1 MNHNS and CDR2 SASEGT come from the germline V gene. The CDR3 sequence is 16 residues long. J lost 1 base, V lost 1 base, and 4 bases had no gene match. The chain's CDR3 is CASSEVGAGSYNEQFF. The CDR3 coding sequence is TGTGCCAGCAGTGAAGTCGGAGCGGGATCCTACAATGAGCAGTTCTTC.

The V call is TRBV7-9, the J call TRBJ1-2; 8 bases align to TRBD1. The V and J ends lost 4 bases and 7 bases, in that order; junction bases with no gene match: 5. This CDR3 comprises 13 residues. Germline V gene data show CDR1 as SEHNR and CDR2 as FQNEAQ (reference sequence). CDR3 residues: CASSSTGDGGYTF. The CDR3 nucleotides read TGTGCCAGCAGCTCGACAGGGGACGGTGGCTACACCTTC.

This clone has just one count. The J gene is TRBJ1-2, the V gene TRBV15; D possibly corresponds to TRBD1 (6 bases). Trimming pared 5 bases from V and 2 bases from J, leaving 24 bases between. From germline, CDR1 is LNHNV and CDR2 YYDKDF (reference sequence). This CDR3 comprises 18 residues. DNA of the CDR3: TGTGCCACCAGCGGGGGTCTGGCTTTGGACAGTCCGAACTATGGCTACACCTTC. Translated: CATSGGLALDSPNYGYTF.

V is TRBV9 and J is TRBJ1-4; the D gene is possibly TRBD1 (5 bases). Germline V CDR1 and CDR2: SGDLS, YYNGEE. The CDR3 consists of 15 residues. Trimming stripped 1 base from V and 8 bases from J, with 15 bases between. CDR3 in amino acids: CASSVRGLAPEKLFF. The CDR3 DNA reads as TGTGCCAGCAGCGTAAGGGGCCTGGCGCCCGAAAAACTGTTTTTT.

A few counts support this clone. J is TRBJ2-6 and V is TRBV30; TRBD1 is a possible D gene (5 bases). Germline CDR1 reads GTSNPN; CDR2 reads SVGIG (reference sequence). This CDR3 region has 15 residues. Trimming removed 1 base from V and 3 bases from J, with 10 bases in between. CDR3 nucleotide sequence: TGTGCCTGGAGTGGGGGCAGAGTTGGGGCCAACGTCCTGACTTTC. It yields the protein CAWSGGRVGANVLTF.